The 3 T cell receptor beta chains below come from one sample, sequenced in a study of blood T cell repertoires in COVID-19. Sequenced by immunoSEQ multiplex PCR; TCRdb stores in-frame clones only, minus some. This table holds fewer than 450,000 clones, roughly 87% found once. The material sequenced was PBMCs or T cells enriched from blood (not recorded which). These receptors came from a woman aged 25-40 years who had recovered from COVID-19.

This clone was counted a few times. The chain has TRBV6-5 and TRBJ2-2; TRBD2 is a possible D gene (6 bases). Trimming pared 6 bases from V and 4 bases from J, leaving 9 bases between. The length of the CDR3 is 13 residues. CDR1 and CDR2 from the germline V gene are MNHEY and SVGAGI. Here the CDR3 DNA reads TGTGCCAGCAGCTCGCGGGGCACCGGGGAGCTGTTTTTT. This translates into CASSSRGTGELFF.

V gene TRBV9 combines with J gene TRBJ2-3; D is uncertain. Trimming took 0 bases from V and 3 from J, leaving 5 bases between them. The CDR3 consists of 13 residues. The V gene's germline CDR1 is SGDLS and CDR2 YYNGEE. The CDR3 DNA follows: TGTGCCAGCAGCGTAGTAGAAACAGATACGCAGTATTTT. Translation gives CASSVVETDTQYF.

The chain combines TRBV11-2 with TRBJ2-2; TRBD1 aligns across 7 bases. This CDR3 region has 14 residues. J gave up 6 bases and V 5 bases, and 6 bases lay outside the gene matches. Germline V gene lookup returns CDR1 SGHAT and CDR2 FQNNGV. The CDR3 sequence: CASSQRQGAGELFF. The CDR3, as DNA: TGTGCCAGCAGCCAGCGACAGGGCGCCGGGGAGCTGTTTTTT. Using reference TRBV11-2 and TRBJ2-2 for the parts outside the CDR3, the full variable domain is EAGVAQSPRYKIIEKRQSVAFWCNPISGHATLYWYQQILGQGPKLLIQFQNNGVVDDSQLPKDRFSAERLKGVDSTLKIQPAKLEDSAVYLCASSQRQGAGELFFGEGSRLTVL.